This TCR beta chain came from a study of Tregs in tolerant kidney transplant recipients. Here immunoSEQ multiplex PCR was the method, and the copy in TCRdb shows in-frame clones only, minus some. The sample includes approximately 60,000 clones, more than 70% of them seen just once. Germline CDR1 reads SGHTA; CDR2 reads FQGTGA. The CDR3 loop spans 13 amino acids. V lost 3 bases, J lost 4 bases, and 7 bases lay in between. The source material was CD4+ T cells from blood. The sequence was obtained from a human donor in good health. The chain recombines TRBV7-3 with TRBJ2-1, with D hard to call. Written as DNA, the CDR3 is TGTGCCAGCAGCTTCGACGGTTACAATGAGCAGTTCTTC. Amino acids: CASSFDGYNEQFF. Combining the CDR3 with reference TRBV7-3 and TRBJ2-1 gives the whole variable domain GAGVSQTPSNKVTEKGKYVELRCDPISGHTALYWYRQSLGQGPEFLIYFQGTGAADDSGLPNDRFFAVRPEGSVSTLKIQRTERGDSAVYLCASSFDGYNEQFFGPGTRLTVL.